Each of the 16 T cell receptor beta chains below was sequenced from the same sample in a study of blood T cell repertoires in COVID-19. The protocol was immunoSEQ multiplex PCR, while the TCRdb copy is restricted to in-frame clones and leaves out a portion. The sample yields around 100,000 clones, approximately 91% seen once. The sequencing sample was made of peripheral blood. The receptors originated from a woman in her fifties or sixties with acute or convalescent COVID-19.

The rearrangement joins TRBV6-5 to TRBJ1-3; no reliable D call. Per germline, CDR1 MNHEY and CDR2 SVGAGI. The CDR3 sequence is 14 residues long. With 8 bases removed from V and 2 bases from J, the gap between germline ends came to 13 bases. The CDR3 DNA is TGTGCCAGCCGGGCGAGGGTTACTGGAAACACCATATATTTT. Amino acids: CASRARVTGNTIYF.

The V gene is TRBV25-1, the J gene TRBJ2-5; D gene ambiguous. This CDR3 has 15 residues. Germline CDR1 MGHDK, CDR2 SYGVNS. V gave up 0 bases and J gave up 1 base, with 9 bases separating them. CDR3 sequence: CASSEYAQIQETQYF. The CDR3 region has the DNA TGTGCCAGCAGTGAATATGCACAAATCCAAGAGACCCAGTACTTC.

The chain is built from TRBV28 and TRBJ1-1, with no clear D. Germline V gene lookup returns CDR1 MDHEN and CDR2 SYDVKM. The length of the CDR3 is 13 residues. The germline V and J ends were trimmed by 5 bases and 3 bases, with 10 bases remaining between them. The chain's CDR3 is CASSLTRYTEAFF. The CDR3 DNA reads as TGTGCCAGCAGTCTCACGAGGTACACTGAAGCTTTCTTT.

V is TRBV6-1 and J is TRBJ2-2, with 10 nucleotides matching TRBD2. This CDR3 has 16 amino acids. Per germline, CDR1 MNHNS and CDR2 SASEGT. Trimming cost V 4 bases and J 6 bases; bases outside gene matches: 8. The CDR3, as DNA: TGTGCCAGCAGTGGTCCCGGGACTAGCGACCCCGGGGAGCTGTTTTTT. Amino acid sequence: CASSGPGTSDPGELFF.

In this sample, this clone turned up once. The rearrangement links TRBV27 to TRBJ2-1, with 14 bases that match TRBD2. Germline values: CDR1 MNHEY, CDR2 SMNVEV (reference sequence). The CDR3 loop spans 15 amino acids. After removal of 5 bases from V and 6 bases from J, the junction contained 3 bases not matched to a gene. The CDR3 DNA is TGTGCCAGCAGTCCCGGACTAGCGGGGGGCAATGAGCAGTTCTTC. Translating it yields CASSPGLAGGNEQFF.

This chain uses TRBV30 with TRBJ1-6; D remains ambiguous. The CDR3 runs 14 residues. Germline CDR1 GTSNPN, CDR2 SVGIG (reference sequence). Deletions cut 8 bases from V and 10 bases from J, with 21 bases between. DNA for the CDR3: TGTGCCGGTCATAGGACTGGTGGTGACTCACCCCTCCACTTT. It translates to CAGHRTGGDSPLHF.

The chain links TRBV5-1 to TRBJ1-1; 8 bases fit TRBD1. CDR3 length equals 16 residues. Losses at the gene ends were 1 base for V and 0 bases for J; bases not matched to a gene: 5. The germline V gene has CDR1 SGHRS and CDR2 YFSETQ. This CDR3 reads CASSLRAGGLNTEAFF. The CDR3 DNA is TGCGCCAGCAGCTTGAGGGCAGGGGGCCTGAACACTGAAGCTTTCTTT.

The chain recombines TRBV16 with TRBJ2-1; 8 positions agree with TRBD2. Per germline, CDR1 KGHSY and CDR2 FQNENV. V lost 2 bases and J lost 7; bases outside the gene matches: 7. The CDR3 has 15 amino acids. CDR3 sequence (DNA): TGTGCCAGCAGCCAAAGGGGCGGGAGGAGGAATGAGCAGTTCTTC. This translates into CASSQRGGRRNEQFF.

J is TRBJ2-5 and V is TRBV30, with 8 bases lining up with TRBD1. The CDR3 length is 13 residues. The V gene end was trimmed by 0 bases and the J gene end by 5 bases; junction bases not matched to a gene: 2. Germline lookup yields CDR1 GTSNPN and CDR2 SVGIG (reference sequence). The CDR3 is CAWSVQGVETQYF. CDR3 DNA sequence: TGTGCCTGGAGTGTACAGGGGGTCGAGACCCAGTACTTC.

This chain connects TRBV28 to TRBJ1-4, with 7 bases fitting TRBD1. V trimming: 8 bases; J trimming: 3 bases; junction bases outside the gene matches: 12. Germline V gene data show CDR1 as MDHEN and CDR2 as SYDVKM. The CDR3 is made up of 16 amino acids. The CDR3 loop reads CASSTPGGPSNEKLFF. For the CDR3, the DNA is TGTGCCAGCTCTACCCCAGGGGGGCCATCTAATGAAAAACTGTTTTTT. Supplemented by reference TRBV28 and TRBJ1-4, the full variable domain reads DVKVTQSSRYLVKRTGEKVFLECVQDMDHENMFWYRQDPGLGLRLIYFSYDVKMKEKGDIPEGYSVSREKKERFSLILESASTNQTSMYLCASSTPGGPSNEKLFFGSGTQLSVL.

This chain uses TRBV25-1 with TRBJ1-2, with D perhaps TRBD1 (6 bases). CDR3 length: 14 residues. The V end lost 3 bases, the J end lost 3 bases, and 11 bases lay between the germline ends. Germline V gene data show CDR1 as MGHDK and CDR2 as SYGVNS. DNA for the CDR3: TGTGCCAGCAGTGAGGGGGGGCCGGACTATGGCTACACCTTC. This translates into CASSEGGPDYGYTF.

CDR3 nucleotide sequence: TGTGCCAGCACTTCCTACCTTGGGGCAGATTTAAACACCATATATTTT. It is translated as CASTSYLGADLNTIYF. The chain joins TRBV28 to TRBJ1-3; possible D gene TRBD1, 5 bases. V lost 7 bases and J lost 6, with 22 bases in between. Germline CDR1 and CDR2: MDHEN and SYDVKM. The CDR3 loop spans 16 amino acids.

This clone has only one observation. CDR3 nucleotide sequence: TGTGCCAGCAGTACATTGAACACCGGGGAGCTGTTTTTT. As protein: CASSTLNTGELFF. The chain recombines TRBV28 with TRBJ2-2; no reliable D call. Deletions cut 5 bases from V and 1 base from J, with 5 bases between. The length of the CDR3 is 13 residues. The germline V gene encodes CDR1 MDHEN and CDR2 SYDVKM. The full variable domain, with the rest looked up from reference TRBV28 and TRBJ2-2, is DVKVTQSSRYLVKRTGEKVFLECVQDMDHENMFWYRQDPGLGLRLIYFSYDVKMKEKGDIPEGYSVSREKKERFSLILESASTNQTSMYLCASSTLNTGELFFGEGSRLTVL.

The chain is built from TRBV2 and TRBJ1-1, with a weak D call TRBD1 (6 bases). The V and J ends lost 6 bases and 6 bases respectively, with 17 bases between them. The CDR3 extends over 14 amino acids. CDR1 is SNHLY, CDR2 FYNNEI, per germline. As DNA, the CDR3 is TGTGCCAGCAGGGTAAATCCAGGGGTTTCTGAAGCTTTCTTT. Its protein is CASRVNPGVSEAFF.

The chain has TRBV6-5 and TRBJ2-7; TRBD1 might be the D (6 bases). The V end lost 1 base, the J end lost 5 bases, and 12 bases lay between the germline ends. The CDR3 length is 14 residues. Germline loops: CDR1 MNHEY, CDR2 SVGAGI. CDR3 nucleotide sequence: TGTGCCAGCAGTTACTTCACAGGGTCCCACGAGCAGTACTTC. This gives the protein CASSYFTGSHEQYF.

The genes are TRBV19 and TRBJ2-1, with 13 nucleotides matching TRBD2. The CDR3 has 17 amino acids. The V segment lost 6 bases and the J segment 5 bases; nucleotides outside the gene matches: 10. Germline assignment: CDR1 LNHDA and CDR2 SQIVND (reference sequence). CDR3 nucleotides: TGTGCCAGTAGCAGAGGAAAGGGACTAGCGGGAAACAATGAGCAGTTCTTC. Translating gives CASSRGKGLAGNNEQFF.